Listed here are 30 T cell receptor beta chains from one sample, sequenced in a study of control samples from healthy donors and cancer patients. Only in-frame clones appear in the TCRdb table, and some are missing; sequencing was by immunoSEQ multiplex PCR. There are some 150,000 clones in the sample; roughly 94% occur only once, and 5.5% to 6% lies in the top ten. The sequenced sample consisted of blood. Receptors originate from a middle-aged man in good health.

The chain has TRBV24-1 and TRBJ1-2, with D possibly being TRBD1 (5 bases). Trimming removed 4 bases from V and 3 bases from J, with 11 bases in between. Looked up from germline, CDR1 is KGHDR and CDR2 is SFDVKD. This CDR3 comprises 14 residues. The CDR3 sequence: CATSEQGLDYGYTF. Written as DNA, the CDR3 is TGTGCCACCAGTGAGCAGGGATTGGACTATGGCTACACCTTC.

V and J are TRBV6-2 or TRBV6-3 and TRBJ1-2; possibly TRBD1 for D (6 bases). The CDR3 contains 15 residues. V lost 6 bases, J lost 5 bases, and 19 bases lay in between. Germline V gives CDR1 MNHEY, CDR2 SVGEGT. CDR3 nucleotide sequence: TGTGCCAGCAGCCCTCGTGGGCAGGGGATTTATGGCTACACCTTC. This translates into CASSPRGQGIYGYTF.

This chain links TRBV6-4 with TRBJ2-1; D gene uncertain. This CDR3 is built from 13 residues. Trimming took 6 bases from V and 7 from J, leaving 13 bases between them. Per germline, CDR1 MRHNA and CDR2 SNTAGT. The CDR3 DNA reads TGTGCCAGCAGCTATCAGCTTGGGAATGAGCAGTTCTTC. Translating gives CASSYQLGNEQFF.

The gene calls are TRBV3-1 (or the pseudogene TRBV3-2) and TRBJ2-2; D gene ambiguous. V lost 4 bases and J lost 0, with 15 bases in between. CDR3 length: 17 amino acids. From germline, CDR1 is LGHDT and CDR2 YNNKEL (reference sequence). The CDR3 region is CASSLRPGPANTGELFF. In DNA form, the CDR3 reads TGTGCCAGCAGCCTAAGACCTGGCCCCGCGAACACCGGGGAGCTGTTTTTT.

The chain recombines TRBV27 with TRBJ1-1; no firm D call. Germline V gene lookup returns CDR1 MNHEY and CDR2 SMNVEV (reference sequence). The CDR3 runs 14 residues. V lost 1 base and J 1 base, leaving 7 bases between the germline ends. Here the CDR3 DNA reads TGTGCCAGCAGTTTATGGCGGGAGAACACTGAAGCTTTCTTT. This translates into CASSLWRENTEAFF.

Here the CDR3 reads CASAEAGADTDTQYF. The CDR3, as DNA: TGTGCCAGCGCAGAAGCGGGGGCCGACACAGATACGCAGTATTTT. This chain joins TRBV6-5 and TRBJ2-3; 8 nucleotides align to TRBD2. CDR1 and CDR2 from the germline V gene are MNHEY and SVGAGI. V lost 8 bases and J lost 2; bases outside the gene matches: 9. CDR3 length: 15 residues.

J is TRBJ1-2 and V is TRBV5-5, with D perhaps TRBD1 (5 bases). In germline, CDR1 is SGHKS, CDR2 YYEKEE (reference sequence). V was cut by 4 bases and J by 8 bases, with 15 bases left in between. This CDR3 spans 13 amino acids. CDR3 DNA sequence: TGTGCCAGCAGCGTGGGACCGGCGGAAGGCTACACCTTC. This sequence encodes CASSVGPAEGYTF. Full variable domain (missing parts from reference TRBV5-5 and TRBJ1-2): DAGVTQSPTHLIKTRGQQVTLRCSPISGHKSVSWYQQVLGQGPQFIFQYYEKEERGRGNFPDRFSARQFPNYSSELNVNALLLGDSALYLCASSVGPAEGYTFGSGTRLTVV.

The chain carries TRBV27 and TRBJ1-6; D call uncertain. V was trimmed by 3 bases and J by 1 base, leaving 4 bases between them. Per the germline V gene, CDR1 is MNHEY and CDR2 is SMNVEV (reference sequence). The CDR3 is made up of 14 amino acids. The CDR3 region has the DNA TGTGCCAGCAGTTTGGGGTCCTATAATTCACCCCTCCACTTT. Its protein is CASSLGSYNSPLHF.

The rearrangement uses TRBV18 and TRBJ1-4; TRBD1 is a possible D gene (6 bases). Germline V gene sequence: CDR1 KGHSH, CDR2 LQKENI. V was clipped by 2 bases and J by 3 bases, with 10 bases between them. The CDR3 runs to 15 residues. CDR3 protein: CASSPFNRANEKLFF. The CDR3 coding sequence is TGTGCCAGCTCACCATTCAACAGGGCTAATGAAAAACTGTTTTTT.

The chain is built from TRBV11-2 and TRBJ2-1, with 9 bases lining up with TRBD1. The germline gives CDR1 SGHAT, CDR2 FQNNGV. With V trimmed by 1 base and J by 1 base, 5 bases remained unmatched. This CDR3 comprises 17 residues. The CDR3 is CASSLGGQGRSYNEQFF. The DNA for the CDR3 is TGTGCCAGCAGCTTAGGTGGACAGGGGAGGTCCTACAATGAGCAGTTCTTC.

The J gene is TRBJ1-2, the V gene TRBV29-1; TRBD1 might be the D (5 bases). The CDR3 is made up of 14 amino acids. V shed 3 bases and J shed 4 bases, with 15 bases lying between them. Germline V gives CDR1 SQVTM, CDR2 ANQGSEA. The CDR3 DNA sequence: TGCAGCGTTGACGTACAGGAAAACCCCTATGGCTACACCTTC. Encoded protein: CSVDVQENPYGYTF.

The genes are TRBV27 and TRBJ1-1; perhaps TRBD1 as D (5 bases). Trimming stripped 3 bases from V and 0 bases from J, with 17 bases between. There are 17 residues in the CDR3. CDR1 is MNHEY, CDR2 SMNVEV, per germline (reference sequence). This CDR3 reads CASSFGGTRGMNTEAFF. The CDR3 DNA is TGTGCCAGCAGTTTCGGCGGGACCCGAGGCATGAACACTGAAGCTTTCTTT.

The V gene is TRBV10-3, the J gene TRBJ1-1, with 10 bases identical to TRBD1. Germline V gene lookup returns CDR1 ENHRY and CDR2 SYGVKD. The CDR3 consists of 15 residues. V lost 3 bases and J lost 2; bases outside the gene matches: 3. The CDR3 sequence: CAISDRTGGNTEAFF. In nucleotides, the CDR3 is TGTGCCATCAGTGACAGGACAGGGGGAAACACTGAAGCTTTCTTT.

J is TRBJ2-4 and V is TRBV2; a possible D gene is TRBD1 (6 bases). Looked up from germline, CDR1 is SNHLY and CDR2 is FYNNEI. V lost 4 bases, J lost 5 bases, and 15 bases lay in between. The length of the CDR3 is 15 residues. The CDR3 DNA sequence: TGTGCCAGCAGTGCTGGTGGCAGGGGAGAAAACATTCAGTACTTC. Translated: CASSAGGRGENIQYF.

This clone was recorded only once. The CDR3 DNA reads as TGTGCCAGTAGTATCCCGGGGTGGAATGGCTACACCTTC. It yields the protein CASSIPGWNGYTF. This sequence joins TRBV19 and TRBJ1-2; D remains ambiguous. Germline V gene data show CDR1 as LNHDA and CDR2 as SQIVND (reference sequence). The CDR3 contains 13 residues. V gave up 3 bases and J gave up 6 bases, with 11 bases separating them.

The DNA for the CDR3 is TGTGCCAGCAGCGTAGCCGGAGCCTCACCCCTCCACTTT. Amino acid sequence: CASSVAGASPLHF. The genes are TRBV9 and TRBJ1-6; no firm D call. Per the germline V gene, CDR1 is SGDLS and CDR2 is YYNGEE. There are 13 residues in the CDR3. V lost 0 bases to trimming and J lost 10 bases, with 8 bases between them.

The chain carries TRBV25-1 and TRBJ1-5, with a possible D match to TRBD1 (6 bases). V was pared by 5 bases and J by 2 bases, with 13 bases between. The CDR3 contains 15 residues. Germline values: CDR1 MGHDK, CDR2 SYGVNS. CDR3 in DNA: TGTGCCAGCAGTCCTCAGGGGTTGGGCAATCAGCCCCAGCATTTT. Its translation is CASSPQGLGNQPQHF.

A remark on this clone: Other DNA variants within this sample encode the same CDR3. CDR3 in amino acids: CASSPTATNEKLFF. DNA for the CDR3: TGTGCCAGCTCACCGACAGCAACTAATGAAAAACTGTTTTTT. This sequence joins TRBV18 and TRBJ1-4, with TRBD1 as a possible D gene (5 bases). Looked up from germline, CDR1 is KGHSH and CDR2 is LQKENI. Trimming took off 3 bases at V and 0 bases at J, with 5 bases between the two ends. The CDR3 is made up of 14 amino acids. The full variable domain, its missing parts supplied by reference TRBV18 and TRBJ1-4, is NAGVMQNPRHLVRRRGQEARLRCSPMKGHSHVYWYRQLPEEGLKFMVYLQKENIIDESGMPKERFSAEFPKEGPSILRIQQVVRGDSAAYFCASSPTATNEKLFFGSGTQLSVL.

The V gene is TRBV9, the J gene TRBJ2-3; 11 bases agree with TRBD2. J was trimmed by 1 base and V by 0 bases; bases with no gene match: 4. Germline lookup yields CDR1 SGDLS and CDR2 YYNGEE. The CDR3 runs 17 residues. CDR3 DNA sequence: TGTGCCAGCAGCGTAGGGACTAGCGGGCTTCGCACAGATACGCAGTATTTT. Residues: CASSVGTSGLRTDTQYF.

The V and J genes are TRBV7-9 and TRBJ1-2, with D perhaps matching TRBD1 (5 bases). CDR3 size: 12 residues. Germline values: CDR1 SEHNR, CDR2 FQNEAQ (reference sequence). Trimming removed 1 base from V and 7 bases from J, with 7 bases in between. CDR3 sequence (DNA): TGTGCCAGCAGCTTAGAAGGGGCTGGCTACACCTTC. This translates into CASSLEGAGYTF.

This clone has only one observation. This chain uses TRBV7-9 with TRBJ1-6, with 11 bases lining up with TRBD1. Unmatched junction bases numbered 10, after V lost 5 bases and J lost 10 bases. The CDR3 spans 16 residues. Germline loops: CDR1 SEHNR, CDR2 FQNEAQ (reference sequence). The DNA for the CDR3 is TGTGCCAGCAGCCCTGGTCAAGGGACAGGGGGATCACCCCTCCACTTT. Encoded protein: CASSPGQGTGGSPLHF.

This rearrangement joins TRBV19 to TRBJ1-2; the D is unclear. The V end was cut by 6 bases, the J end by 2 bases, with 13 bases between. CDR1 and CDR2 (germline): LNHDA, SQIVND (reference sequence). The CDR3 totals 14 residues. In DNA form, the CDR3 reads TGTGCCAGTAGGCACGGGGTGGGGAACTATGGCTACACCTTC. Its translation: CASRHGVGNYGYTF.

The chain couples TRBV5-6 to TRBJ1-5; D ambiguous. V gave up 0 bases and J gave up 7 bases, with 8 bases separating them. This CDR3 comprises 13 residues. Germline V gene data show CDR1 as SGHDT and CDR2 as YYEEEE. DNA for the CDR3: TGTGCCAGCAGCTTGGCCTCGGGCCAGCCCCAGCATTTT. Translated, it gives CASSLASGQPQHF.

The DNA for the CDR3 is TGTGCCAGCAGCATTAGACCCGAGGATACGCAGTATTTT. It is translated as CASSIRPEDTQYF. This sequence joins TRBV5-4 and TRBJ2-3; D call uncertain. The length of the CDR3 is 13 residues. V lost 4 bases and J 6 bases, leaving 12 bases between the germline ends. CDR1 is SGHNT, CDR2 YYREEE, per germline (reference sequence).

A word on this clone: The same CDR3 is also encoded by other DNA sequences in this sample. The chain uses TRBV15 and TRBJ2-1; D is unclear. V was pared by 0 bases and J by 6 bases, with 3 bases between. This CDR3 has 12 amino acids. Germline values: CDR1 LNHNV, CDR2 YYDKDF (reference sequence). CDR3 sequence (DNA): TGTGCCACCAGCAGAGATTCCAATGAGCAGTTCTTC. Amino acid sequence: CATSRDSNEQFF. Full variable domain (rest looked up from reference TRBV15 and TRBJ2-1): DAMVIQNPRYQVTQFGKPVTLSCSQTLNHNVMYWYQQKSSQAPKLLFHYYDKDFNNEADTPDNFQSRRPNTSFCFLDIRSPGLGDTAMYLCATSRDSNEQFFGPGTRLTVL.

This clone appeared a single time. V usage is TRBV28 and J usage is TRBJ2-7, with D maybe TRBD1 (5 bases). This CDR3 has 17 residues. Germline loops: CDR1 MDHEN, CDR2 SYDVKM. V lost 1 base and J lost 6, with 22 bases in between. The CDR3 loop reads CASSLFWYGQGDGEQYF. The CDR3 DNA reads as TGTGCCAGCAGTTTATTTTGGTATGGGCAGGGTGACGGCGAGCAGTACTTC.

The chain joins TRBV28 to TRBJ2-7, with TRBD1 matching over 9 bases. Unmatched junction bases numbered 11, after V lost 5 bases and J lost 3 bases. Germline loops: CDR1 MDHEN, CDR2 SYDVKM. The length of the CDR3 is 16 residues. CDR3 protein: CASSPRPGTGNYEQYF. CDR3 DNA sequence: TGTGCCAGCAGTCCCCGCCCAGGGACAGGGAACTACGAGCAGTACTTC.

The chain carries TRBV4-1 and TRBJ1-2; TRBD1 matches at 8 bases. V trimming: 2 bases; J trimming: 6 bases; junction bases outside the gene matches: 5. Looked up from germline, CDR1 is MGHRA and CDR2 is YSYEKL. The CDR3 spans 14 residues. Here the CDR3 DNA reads TGCGCCAGCAGCCAACCGGGGACAGGCAATGGCTACACCTTC. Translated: CASSQPGTGNGYTF.

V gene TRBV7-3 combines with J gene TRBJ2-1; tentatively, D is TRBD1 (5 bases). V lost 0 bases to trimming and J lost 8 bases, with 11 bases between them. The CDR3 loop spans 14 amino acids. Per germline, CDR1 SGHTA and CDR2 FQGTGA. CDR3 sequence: CASSLTPGIDEQFF. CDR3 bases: TGTGCCAGCAGCTTAACCCCAGGGATCGATGAGCAGTTCTTC.

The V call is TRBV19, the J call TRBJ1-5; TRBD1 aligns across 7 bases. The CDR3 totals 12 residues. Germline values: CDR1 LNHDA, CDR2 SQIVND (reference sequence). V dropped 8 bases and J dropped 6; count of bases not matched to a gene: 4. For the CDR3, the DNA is TGTGCCAGTGAGGGGGCGAGTCAGCCCCAGCATTTT. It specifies CASEGASQPQHF.